This T cell receptor (beta chain) was documented in a study of identical twins (dated by TCRdb to the mid-2010s). Notes on the research overall: To test whether fetal clonotypes persist, the study used deep sequencing on TCR alpha and beta repertoires from monozygotic twins, unrelated adults of various ages, and cord blood. To rule out contamination, replicate twin experiments were performed at different times with different library preparation protocols. Broader findings and caveats from the paper: Recombination models systematically underestimated out-of-frame TCR alpha sharing in monozygotic twins but agreed with sharing between unrelated individuals. Zero-insertion analyses could be partly confounded by invariant T cells such as MAIT and iNKT, although diverse VJ usage argued against such confounding for most clonotypes. A weaker excess of twin sharing was found in beta out-of-frame sequences because the signal-to-noise ratio was lowered by fewer shared sequences. Out-of-frame TCR alpha sequences shared between twins showed an excess of low generation-probability sequences compared with coincidental sharing between unrelated individuals. Fewer insertions were carried by abundant cord blood beta clonotypes; a weaker similar trend was observed in young adult naive repertoires, while no such trend was observed in memory repertoires. Because the same donors could not be followed over many years, the conclusions relied on cross-sectional statistical analysis.

CDR1 and CDR2 (SGHRS, YFSETQ) derive from the germline V gene. The CDR3 sequence holds 17 residues, the cysteine and phenylalanine included. Of the read, only the CDR3 DNA is kept; its 51 bases are in frame from base 1. V was cut back by 0 bases and J by 6 bases, leaving a gap of 19 bases between them. There are many counts of this clonotype. Its antigen is still unknown. No base qualities exist here, and no much larger clone lies one base off it. Every donor in the study was a healthy Caucasian. Three pairs of female monozygotic twins, all aged roughly 18 to 29 years, were included in the twin cohort. RNA for TCR libraries was isolated from peripheral blood mononuclear cells. The library relied on 5' RACE. Data came from an Illumina HiSeq 2000. Template switching added a universal primer binding site, and the final cDNA carried a unique molecular identifier that allowed TCR cDNA molecules to be counted accurately. First-strand cDNA for TCR alpha and beta chains was synthesized from specific primers in the conserved constant-segment region. To control for contamination, every cDNA library was double barcoded, receiving both a SMART-Mk sample barcode and Illumina barcodes. TruSeq adapter sequences and Illumina sample barcodes were added in two successive PCR steps. Sequencing of the TCR alpha and beta cDNA libraries was done on the Illumina HiSeq platform using custom primers. As for the original processing: Unique molecular identifiers were extracted from raw reads with MiGEC, and CDR3 positions were determined with MiXCR. For each individual, recombination models were inferred using an EM algorithm with the repgenHMM and IGoR tools. The analysis of shared clonotypes was done with the tcR package in R, with sharing normalized by the product of cloneset sizes. Out-of-frame nonproductive sequences were analyzed to study raw recombination free of thymic and clonal selection effects. TCRdb redid the processing of the public reads, applying fastp at Q25 and MiXCR, and retained in-frame beta chains. Rows matching on CDR3 protein sequence are summarized as one entry with the most common DNA and genes. In this record, the V and J calls reflect TCRdb's handling and not the investigators' own analysis. Here the sample has around 960,000 distinct CDR3 sequences; about 12% occur a single time. Around 1.5% of the sample goes to the ten largest clones.

These data were likewise used in another study, on yellow fever vaccine responses in identical twins. The second source states: The T cell response to vaccination in identical twins was reported by the authors to appear partly convergent and partly personalized. Focusing on identical twins, the study followed the T cell clones that responded to the vaccine, and did so with precision.

The V and J segments used are TRBV5-1 and TRBJ2-1; the D gene is unclear. The sequenced sample consisted of PBMCs. The TCR was taken from a young woman in good health. The CDR3 in this case is CASSLARTATTSNEQFF. The bases are TGCGCCAGCAGCTTGGCCAGAACAGCCACGACCTCCAATGAGCAGTTCTTC.